Included here is one T cell receptor (beta chain) sequence, with context. Its antigen is currently unknown. Clones were sequenced by immunoSEQ multiplex PCR, and TCRdb holds only the in-frame ones, with some missing. The sample carries some 130,000 clones, 65% to 90% recorded once. The record originates from a study of T cell responses to AZD1222 COVID-19 vaccine. Findings of the study overall: Seropositive AZD1222 recipients at baseline numbered only 6 or 7. Nearly half of unique spike-specific TCRs reportedly avoided B.1.351 and B.1.1.7 mutated regions.

Germline CDR1 and CDR2: LGHDT and YNNKEL (reference sequence). The CDR3 runs to 20 residues. V trimming: 5 bases; J trimming: 4 bases; junction bases outside the gene matches: 17. The J gene is TRBJ2-1, the V gene TRBV3-1 (or the pseudogene TRBV3-2), with 13 bases matching TRBD2. This material consisted of peripheral blood, taken on day 0 of AZD1222 vaccination. The TCR comes from an adult in good health. CDR3 sequence: CASSSPGAWTSGGAYNEQFF. The CDR3 nucleotides read TGTGCCAGCAGCTCCCCGGGGGCCTGGACTAGCGGGGGAGCGTACAATGAGCAGTTCTTC.